This T cell receptor beta chain was retrieved from a study of T cells after yellow fever vaccination. Whole-study context: Preparation of fractions with low cell numbers was performed using SMART-Seq v4 Ultra Low Input.

TCRdb re-called the 5' RACE reads through MiXCR, storing one row per CDR3 protein. The data hold about 130,000 distinct CDR3 sequences, with about 6.2% observed a single time. Overall study findings and caveats: The CD4 compartment and the CD8 compartment contained a small share of clonotypes in common. By day 5 rather than day 15, the secondary response had peaked, though it was weaker.

In this sample, this clonotype turned up many times. The antigen is undetermined. The receptor's source is a man between 25 and 39 years old who received the YFV17D yellow fever vaccine. The sample in question was CD4+ T cells sorted from PBMCs, obtained 10 days after the yellow fever booster vaccination.

The DNA for the CDR3 is TGTGCCAGCAGCACTTCTAGCGGGAGAAGCACAGATACGCAGTATTTT. This gives the protein CASSTSSGRSTDTQYF. V gene TRBV5-4 combines with J gene TRBJ2-3; TRBD2 agrees at 10 bases. Germline-derived CDR1 and CDR2 are SGHNT and YYREEE (reference sequence). V lost 4 bases to trimming and J lost 0 bases; unmatched junction nucleotides: 5. The CDR3 runs to 16 residues.